This T cell receptor (beta chain) was profiled in a study of blood T cell repertoires in COVID-19 (dated by TCRdb to 2019 to 2021). Notes on the research overall: The collaborator samples originated in the United States, Italy and Spain and spanned the acute and convalescent phases of COVID-19. Subjects who had been exposed to COVID-19, were actively infected with it, or had recovered from it provided the deeply sampled blood TCRbeta repertoires that made up the dataset. Samples were obtained from the ongoing ImmuneRACE study (first 160 participants) and from 1,000 to 1,500 subjects provided by 6 global collaborators. The material from the prospective study consisted of cDNA or gDNA derived from T cells, B-cell-depleted T cells, or PBMCs. Where available, HLA class I and class II types were obtained from metadata supplied by the sample provider rather than from assay-based typing. The sample metadata nearly always contained a de-identified subject ID, COVID-19 status, age in years and sex. The repertoires were released in a freely available public database meant as a resource for research on the immune response to SARS-CoV-2. What the work shows at the level of the full study, not this receptor alone: Clinical and demographic metadata were provided uncurated, with the amount varying by source and participant.

Samples from volunteer blood donors who had recovered from COVID-19 were contributed by a second Seattle source. The collaborating institutions used their own protocols to collect whole blood in K2EDTA tubes. For TCRbeta analysis, collaborator samples were shipped as frozen whole blood, as isolated PBMCs, or as DNA extracted from either sample type. Points on this clone: Its antigen is not yet known. Nothing much larger sits one base from this clone, and base qualities are not available.

CDR1 and CDR2 are read off the germline V gene as SGHVS and FQNEAQ. The cysteine opens and the phenylalanine closes a CDR3 of 14 amino acids. CDR3 DNA is the only sequence kept; it has 42 bases, read in frame from the first base. V is pruned by 3 bases and J by 5 bases, leaving 5 bases of the junction without a gene match. TCRbeta CDR3 regions were amplified from genomic DNA using the immunoSEQ Assay, a bias-controlled multiplex PCR. The original methods were these. Within the assay, amplification of reference gene primers was used to estimate how many nucleated cells each sample contained. Sequence reads were collapsed and filtered to measure the absolute abundance of every unique TCRbeta CDR3 rearrangement. For each sample, productive Simpson clonality was calculated by taking the square root of Simpson's diversity index across productive rearrangements. TCRdb took this table from immuneACCESS and kept in-frame rearrangements with V and J called. Such tables lack part of the clones; where checked against another copy, unresolved V genes explain under half of the gap, and the rest is unexplained. The V and J calls and clone size come from that table; D and trimming were worked out from the DNA. The sample table records around 300,000 clones; around 90% of these occur just once. Of the sample, 0.94% is held by the ten largest clones.

Specimen: peripheral blood. Here the chain combines TRBV7-8 and TRBJ2-5; 8 central bases correspond to TRBD2. This receptor was taken from a woman aged 35 to 49 who had recovered from COVID-19. The nucleotide sequence is TGTGCCAGCAGCTTTGCGGCGGGAGGTGAGACCCAGTACTTC. This is translated as CASSFAAGGETQYF.